This TCR beta chain came from a study of blood T cell repertoires in COVID-19. Study at large: Acute and convalescent COVID-19 samples came from the United States, Italy and Spain. In each case, the material was cDNA or gDNA derived from T cells, B-cell-depleted T cells, or PBMCs.

It was during active infection that Seattle patients were enrolled and then longitudinally followed. This clone was observed a single time. Original processing notes: Reference gene primers were amplified, and this amplification served to estimate nucleated cell counts. This table comes from immunoSEQ multiplex PCR, and its TCRdb copy is limited to in-frame clones, with some not included. That table furnishes V, J and clone size, whereas the DNA furnished D and trimming. The table has roughly 220,000 clones, about 85% seen once. The sample was peripheral blood. This clonotype was obtained from a woman in her forties or fifties with COVID-19, enrolled during active disease.

The CDR3 sequence: CASSLARQPRNSPLHF. The CDR3 DNA follows: TGTGCCAGCAGCTTAGCGCGACAGCCCCGTAATTCACCCCTCCACTTT. The rearrangement joins TRBV7-2 to TRBJ1-6; D might be TRBD1 (5 bases). Germline V gives CDR1 SGHTA, CDR2 FQGNSA. Trimming cost V 0 bases and J 6 bases, with 12 bases left between them. The CDR3 sequence is 16 residues long.